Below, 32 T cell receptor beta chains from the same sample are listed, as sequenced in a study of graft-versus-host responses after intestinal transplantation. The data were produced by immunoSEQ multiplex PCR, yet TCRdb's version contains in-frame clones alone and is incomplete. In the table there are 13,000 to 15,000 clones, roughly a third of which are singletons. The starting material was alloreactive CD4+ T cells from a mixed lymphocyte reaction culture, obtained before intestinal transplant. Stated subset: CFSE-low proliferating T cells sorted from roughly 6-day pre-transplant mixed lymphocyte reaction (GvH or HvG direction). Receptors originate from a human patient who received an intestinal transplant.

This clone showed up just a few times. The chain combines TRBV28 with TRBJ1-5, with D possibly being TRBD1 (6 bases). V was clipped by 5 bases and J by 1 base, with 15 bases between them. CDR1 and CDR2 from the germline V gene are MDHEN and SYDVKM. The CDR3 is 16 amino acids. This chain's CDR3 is CASSPRGGGSNQPQHF. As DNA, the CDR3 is TGTGCCAGCAGTCCCCGGGGAGGGGGGAGCAATCAGCCCCAGCATTTT.

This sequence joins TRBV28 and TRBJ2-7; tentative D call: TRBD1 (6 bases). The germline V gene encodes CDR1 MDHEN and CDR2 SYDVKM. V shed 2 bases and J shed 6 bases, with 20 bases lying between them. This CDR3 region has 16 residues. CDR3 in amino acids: CASSLGGRPLRVEQYF. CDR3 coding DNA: TGTGCCAGCAGTTTAGGGGGCAGGCCCCTCCGAGTCGAGCAGTACTTC.

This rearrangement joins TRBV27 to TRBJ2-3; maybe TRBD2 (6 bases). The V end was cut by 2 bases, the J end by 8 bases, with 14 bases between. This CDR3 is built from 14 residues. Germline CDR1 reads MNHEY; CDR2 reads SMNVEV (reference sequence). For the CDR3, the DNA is TGTGCCAGCAGTTTAAGTAGAACGGGAGTTACGCAGTATTTT. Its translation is CASSLSRTGVTQYF.

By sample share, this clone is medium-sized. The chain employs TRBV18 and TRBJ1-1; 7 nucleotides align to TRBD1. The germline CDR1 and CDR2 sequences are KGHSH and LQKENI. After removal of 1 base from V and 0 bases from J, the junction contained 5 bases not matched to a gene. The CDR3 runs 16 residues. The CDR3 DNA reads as TGTGCCAGCTCACCACGGGACAGCCTTATGAACACTGAAGCTTTCTTT. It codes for CASSPRDSLMNTEAFF. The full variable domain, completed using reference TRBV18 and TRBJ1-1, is NAGVMQNPRHLVRRRGQEARLRCSPMKGHSHVYWYRQLPEEGLKFMVYLQKENIIDESGMPKERFSAEFPKEGPSILRIQQVVRGDSAAYFCASSPRDSLMNTEAFFGQGTRLTVV.

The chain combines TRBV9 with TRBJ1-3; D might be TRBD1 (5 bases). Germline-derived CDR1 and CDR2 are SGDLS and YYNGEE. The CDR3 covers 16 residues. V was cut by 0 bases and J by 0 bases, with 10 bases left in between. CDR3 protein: CASSVGGRVSGNTIYF. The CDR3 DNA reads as TGTGCCAGCAGCGTAGGGGGCCGGGTCTCTGGAAACACCATATATTTT.

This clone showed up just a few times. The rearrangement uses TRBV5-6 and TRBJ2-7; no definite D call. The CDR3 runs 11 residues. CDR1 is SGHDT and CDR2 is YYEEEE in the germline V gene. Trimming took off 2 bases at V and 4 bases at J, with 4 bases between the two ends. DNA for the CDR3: TGTGCCAGCAGCTTCGGTTACGAGCAGTACTTC. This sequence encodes CASSFGYEQYF.

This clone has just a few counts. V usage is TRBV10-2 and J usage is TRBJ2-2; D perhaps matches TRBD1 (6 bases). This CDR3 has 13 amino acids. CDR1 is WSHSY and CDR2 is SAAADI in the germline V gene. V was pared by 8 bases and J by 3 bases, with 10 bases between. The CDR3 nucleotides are TGCGCCAGCCGCAGGGGAGACACCGGGGAGCTGTTTTTT. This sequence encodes CASRRGDTGELFF.

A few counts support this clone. CDR3 nucleotides: TGTGCCACCACCCTCACCGGGGAGCTGTTTTTT. Its translation: CATTLTGELFF. The chain recombines TRBV11-1 with TRBJ2-2; D ambiguous. Trimming cost V 10 bases and J 4 bases, with 7 bases left between them. CDR1 SGHAT and CDR2 FQDESV come from the germline V gene (reference sequence). The CDR3 runs 11 residues. Filled out from reference TRBV11-1 and TRBJ2-2, the complete variable domain reads EAEVAQSPRYKITEKSQAVAFWCDPISGHATLYWYRQILGQGPELLVQFQDESVVDDSQLPKDRFSAERLKGVDSTLKIQPAELGDSAMYLCATTLTGELFFGEGSRLTVL.

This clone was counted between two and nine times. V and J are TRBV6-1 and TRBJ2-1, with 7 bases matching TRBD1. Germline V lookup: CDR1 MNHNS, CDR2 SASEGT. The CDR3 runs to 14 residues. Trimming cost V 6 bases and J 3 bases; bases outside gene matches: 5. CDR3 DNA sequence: TGTGCCAGCAGGAGTCGGGACAGCTACAATGAGCAGTTCTTC. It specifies CASRSRDSYNEQFF.

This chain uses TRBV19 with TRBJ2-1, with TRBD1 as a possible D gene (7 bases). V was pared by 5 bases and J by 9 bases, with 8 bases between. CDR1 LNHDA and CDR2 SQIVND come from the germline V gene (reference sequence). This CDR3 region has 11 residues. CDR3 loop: CASSQGGEQFF. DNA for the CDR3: TGTGCCAGTAGTCAGGGGGGTGAGCAGTTCTTC.

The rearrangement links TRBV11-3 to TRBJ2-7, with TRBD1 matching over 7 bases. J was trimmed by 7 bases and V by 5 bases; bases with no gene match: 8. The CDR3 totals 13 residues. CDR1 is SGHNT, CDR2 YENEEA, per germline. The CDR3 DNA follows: TGTGCCAGCAGCAGGGACAGCCGAGGGGAGCAGTACTTC. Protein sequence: CASSRDSRGEQYF.

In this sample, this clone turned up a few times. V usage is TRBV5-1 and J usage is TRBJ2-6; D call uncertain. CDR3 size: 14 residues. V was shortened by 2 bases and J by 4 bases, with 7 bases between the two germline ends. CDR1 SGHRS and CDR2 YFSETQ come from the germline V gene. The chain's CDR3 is CASSLDSGANVLTF. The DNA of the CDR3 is TGCGCCAGCAGCTTAGATTCGGGGGCCAACGTCCTGACTTTC.

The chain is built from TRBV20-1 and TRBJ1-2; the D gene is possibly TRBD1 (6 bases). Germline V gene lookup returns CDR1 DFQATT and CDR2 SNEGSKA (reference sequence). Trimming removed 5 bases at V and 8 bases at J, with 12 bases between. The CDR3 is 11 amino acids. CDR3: CSAGQRAGYTF. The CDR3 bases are TGCAGTGCTGGACAGAGGGCCGGCTACACCTTC.

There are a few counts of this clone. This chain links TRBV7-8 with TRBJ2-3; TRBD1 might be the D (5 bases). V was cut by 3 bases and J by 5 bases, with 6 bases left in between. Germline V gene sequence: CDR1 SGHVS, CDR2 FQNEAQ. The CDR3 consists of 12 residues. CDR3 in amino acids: CASSFGQDTQYF. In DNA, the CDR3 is TGTGCCAGCAGCTTCGGACAAGATACGCAGTATTTT.

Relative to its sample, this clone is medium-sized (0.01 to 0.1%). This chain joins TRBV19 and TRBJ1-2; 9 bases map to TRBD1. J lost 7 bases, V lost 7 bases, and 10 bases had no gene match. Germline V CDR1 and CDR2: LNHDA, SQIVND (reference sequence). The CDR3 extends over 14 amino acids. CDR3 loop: CASTPGTGPGGYTF. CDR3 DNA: TGTGCCAGTACCCCAGGGACAGGGCCGGGTGGCTACACCTTC.

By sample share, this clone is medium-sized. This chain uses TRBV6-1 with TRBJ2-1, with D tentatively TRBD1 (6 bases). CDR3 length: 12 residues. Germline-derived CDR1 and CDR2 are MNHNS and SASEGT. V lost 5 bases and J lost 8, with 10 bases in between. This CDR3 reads CASSTGFYEQFF. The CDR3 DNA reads TGTGCCAGCAGTACAGGGTTTTATGAGCAGTTCTTC.

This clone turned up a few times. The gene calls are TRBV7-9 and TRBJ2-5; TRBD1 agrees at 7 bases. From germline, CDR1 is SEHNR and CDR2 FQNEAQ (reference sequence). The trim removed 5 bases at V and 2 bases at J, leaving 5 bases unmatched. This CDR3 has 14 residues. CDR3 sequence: CASSPGTVQETQYF. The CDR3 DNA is TGTGCCAGCAGCCCCGGGACAGTACAAGAGACCCAGTACTTC. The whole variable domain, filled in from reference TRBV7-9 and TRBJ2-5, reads DTGVSQNPRHKITKRGQNVTFRCDPISEHNRLYWYRQTLGQGPEFLTYFQNEAQLEKSRLLSDRFSAERPKGSFSTLEIQRTEQGDSAMYLCASSPGTVQETQYFGPGTRLLVL.

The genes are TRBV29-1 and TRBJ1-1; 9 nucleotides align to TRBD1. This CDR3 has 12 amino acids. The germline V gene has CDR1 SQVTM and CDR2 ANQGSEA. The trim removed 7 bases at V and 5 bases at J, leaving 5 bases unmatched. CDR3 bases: TGCAGCGCCAGGACAGGGGTGACTGAAGCTTTCTTT. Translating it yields CSARTGVTEAFF.

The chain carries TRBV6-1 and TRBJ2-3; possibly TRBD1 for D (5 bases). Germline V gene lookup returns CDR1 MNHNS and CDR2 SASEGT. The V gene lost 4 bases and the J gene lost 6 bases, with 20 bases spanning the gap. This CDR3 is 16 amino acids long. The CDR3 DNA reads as TGTGCCAGCAGTGTAGGGCAGGGTGGAATCTTCGATACGCAGTATTTT. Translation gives CASSVGQGGIFDTQYF.

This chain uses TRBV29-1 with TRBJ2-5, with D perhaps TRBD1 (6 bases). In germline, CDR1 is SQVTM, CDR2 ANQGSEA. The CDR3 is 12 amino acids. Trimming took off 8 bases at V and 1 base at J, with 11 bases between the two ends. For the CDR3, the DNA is TGCAGCACCCTGACAGGCCAAGAGACCCAGTACTTC. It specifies CSTLTGQETQYF.

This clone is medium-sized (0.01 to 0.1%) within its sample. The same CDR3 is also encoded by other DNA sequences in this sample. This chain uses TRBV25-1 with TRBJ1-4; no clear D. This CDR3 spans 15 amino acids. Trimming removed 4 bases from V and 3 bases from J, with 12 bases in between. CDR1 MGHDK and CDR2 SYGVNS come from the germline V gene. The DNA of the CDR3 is TGTGCCAGCAGTGGCTCAGGTTGGTCTAATGAAAAACTGTTTTTT. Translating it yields CASSGSGWSNEKLFF. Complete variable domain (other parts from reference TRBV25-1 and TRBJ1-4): EADIYQTPRYLVIGTGKKITLECSQTMGHDKMYWYQQDPGMELHLIHYSYGVNSTEKGDLSSESTVSRIRTEHFPLTLESARPSHTSQYLCASSGSGWSNEKLFFGSGTQLSVL.

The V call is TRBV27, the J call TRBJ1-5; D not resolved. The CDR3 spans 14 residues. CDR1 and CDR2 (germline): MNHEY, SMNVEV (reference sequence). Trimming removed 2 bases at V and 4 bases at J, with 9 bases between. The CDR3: CASSLIGANQPQHF. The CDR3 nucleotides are TGTGCCAGCAGTTTAATTGGAGCTAATCAGCCCCAGCATTTT.

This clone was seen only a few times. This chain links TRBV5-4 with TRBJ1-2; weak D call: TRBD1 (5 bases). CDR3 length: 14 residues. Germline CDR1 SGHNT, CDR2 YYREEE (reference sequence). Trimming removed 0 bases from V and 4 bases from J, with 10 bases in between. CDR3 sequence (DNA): TGTGCCAGCAGCTTGGATCCGGGGGTCTATGGCTACACCTTC. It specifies CASSLDPGVYGYTF.

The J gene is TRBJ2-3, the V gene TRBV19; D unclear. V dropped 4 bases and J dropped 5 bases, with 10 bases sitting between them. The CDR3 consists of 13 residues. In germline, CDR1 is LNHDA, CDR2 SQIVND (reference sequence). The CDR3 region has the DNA TGTGCCAGTAGTAAGGGATGGAAAGATACGCAGTATTTT. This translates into CASSKGWKDTQYF.

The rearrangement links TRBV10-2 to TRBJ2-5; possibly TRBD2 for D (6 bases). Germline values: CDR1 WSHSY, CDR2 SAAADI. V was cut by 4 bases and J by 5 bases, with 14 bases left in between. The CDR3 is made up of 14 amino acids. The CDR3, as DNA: TGCGCCAGCAGTGGAGGGAGGCCGCGGGAGACCCAGTACTTC. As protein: CASSGGRPRETQYF.

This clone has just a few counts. The CDR3 DNA reads as TGCAGCGTTGAGTCGGGAGGGACAGATACGCAGTATTTT. As protein: CSVESGGTDTQYF. The gene calls are TRBV29-1 and TRBJ2-3; 8 nucleotides align to TRBD2. With 3 bases clipped from V and 3 bases from J, the junction kept 2 bases outside the gene matches. Germline loops: CDR1 SQVTM, CDR2 ANQGSEA. The CDR3 is made up of 13 amino acids.

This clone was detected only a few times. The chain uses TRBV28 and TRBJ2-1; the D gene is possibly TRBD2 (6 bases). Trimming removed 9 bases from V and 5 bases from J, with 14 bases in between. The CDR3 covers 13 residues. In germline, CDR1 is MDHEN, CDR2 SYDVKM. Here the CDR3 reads CASVGTPNNEQFF. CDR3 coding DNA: TGTGCCAGTGTCGGGACTCCCAACAATGAGCAGTTCTTC.

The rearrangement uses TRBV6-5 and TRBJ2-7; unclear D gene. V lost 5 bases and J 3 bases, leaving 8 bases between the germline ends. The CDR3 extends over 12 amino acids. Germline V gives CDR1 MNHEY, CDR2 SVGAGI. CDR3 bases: TGTGCCAGCAGTCCCGGGCGCTACGAGCAGTACTTC. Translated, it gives CASSPGRYEQYF.

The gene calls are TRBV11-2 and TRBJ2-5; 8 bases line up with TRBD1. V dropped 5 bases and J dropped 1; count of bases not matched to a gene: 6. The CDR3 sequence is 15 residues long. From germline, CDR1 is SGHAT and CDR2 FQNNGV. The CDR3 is CASSIPTGAQETQYF. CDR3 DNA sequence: TGTGCCAGCAGCATCCCGACAGGGGCCCAAGAGACCCAGTACTTC.

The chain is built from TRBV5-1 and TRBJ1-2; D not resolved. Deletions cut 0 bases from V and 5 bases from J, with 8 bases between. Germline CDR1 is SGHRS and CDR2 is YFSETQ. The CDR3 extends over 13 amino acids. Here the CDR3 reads CASSLDTPYGYTF. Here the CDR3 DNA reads TGCGCCAGCAGCTTGGACACGCCGTATGGCTACACCTTC.

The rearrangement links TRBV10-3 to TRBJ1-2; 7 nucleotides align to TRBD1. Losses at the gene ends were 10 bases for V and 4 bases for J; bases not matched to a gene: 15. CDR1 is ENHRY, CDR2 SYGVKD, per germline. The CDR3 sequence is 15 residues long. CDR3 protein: CASSPNRGRAYGYTF. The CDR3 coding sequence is TGTGCCAGCAGCCCGAACAGGGGCAGGGCCTATGGCTACACCTTC.

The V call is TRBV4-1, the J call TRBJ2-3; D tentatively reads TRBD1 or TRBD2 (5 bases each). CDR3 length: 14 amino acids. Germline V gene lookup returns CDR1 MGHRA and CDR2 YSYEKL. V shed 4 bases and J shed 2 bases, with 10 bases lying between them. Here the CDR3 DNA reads TGCGCCAGCAGCCGTCTGGGACCCACAGATACGCAGTATTTT. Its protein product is CASSRLGPTDTQYF.